What follows are 25 T cell receptor beta chains derived from one specimen sequenced in a study of blood T cell repertoires in COVID-19. Measured with immunoSEQ multiplex PCR; TCRdb has only the in-frame clones, and not every one. There are roughly 300,000 clones in the sample; more than 75% occur only once, and about 9.4% lies in the top ten. The sequencing input was PBMCs or T cells enriched from blood (not recorded which). These receptors were collected from a woman aged 18-35 years who had recovered from COVID-19.

This chain connects TRBV4-1 to TRBJ1-2; a possible D gene is TRBD1 (5 bases). Trimming took off 1 base at V and 4 bases at J, with 22 bases between the two ends. Germline V CDR1 and CDR2: MGHRA, YSYEKL. The CDR3 is made up of 18 amino acids. CDR3 nucleotides: TGCGCCAGCAGCCAAGTATTTCAGCGGGACCGGGACGGCTATGGCTACACCTTC. Its translation is CASSQVFQRDRDGYGYTF.

This chain links TRBV5-1 with TRBJ2-2, with unresolved D. V was pared by 0 bases and J by 0 bases, with 12 bases between. This CDR3 comprises 17 residues. In germline, CDR1 is SGHRS, CDR2 YFSETQ. The DNA of the CDR3 is TGCGCCAGCAGCTTGGATAGCCCTACGACGAACACCGGGGAGCTGTTTTTT. Translated: CASSLDSPTTNTGELFF. The variable domain in full, completed from reference TRBV5-1 and TRBJ2-2, reads KAGVTQTPRYLIKTRGQQVTLSCSPISGHRSVSWYQQTPGQGLQFLFEYFSETQRNKGNFPGRFSGRQFSNSRSEMNVSTLELGDSALYLCASSLDSPTTNTGELFFGEGSRLTVL.

The J gene is TRBJ1-2, the V gene TRBV19; TRBD1 matches 7 bases. Germline CDR1 and CDR2: LNHDA and SQIVND (reference sequence). The CDR3 spans 13 residues. The V gene end was trimmed by 5 bases and the J gene end by 3 bases; junction bases not matched to a gene: 3. CDR3 amino acids: CASSPGTDYGYTF. In DNA form, the CDR3 reads TGTGCCAGTAGTCCCGGGACAGACTATGGCTACACCTTC.

The genes are TRBV19 and TRBJ1-1, with TRBD1 matching 12 bases. The junction had 9 bases not matched to a gene; V was cut back by 8 bases and J by 11 bases. The CDR3 consists of 13 residues. Per the germline V gene, CDR1 is LNHDA and CDR2 is SQIVND (reference sequence). This CDR3 is CASAVGTGGPAFF. CDR3 in DNA: TGTGCCAGTGCCGTAGGGACAGGGGGCCCGGCTTTCTTT. The full variable domain, completed using reference TRBV19 and TRBJ1-1, is DGGITQSPKYLFRKEGQNVTLSCEQNLNHDAMYWYRQDPGQGLRLIYYSQIVNDFQKGDIAEGYSVSREKKESFPLTVTSAQKNPTAFYLCASAVGTGGPAFFGQGTRLTVV.

The chain couples TRBV18 to TRBJ1-1; 11 bases fit TRBD1. Germline CDR1 is KGHSH and CDR2 is LQKENI. With V trimmed by 3 bases and J by 6 bases, 9 bases remained unmatched. The CDR3 has 16 amino acids. CDR3 sequence reads: CASSPVSGQGAPEAFF. The DNA of the CDR3 is TGTGCCAGCTCACCTGTTAGCGGACAGGGGGCTCCTGAAGCTTTCTTT. The full variable domain, completed using reference TRBV18 and TRBJ1-1, is NAGVMQNPRHLVRRRGQEARLRCSPMKGHSHVYWYRQLPEEGLKFMVYLQKENIIDESGMPKERFSAEFPKEGPSILRIQQVVRGDSAAYFCASSPVSGQGAPEAFFGQGTRLTVV.

The rearrangement joins TRBV7-2 to TRBJ2-5; D ambiguous. The CDR3 loop spans 13 amino acids. The germline V gene encodes CDR1 SGHTA and CDR2 FQGNSA. V was shortened by 1 base and J by 1 base, with 4 bases between the two germline ends. This CDR3 is CASSLVAQETQYF. The CDR3 DNA is TGTGCCAGCAGCTTAGTAGCCCAAGAGACCCAGTACTTC. Full variable domain (outside the CDR3, taken from reference TRBV7-2 and TRBJ2-5): GAGVSQSPSNKVTEKGKDVELRCDPISGHTALYWYRQSLGQGLEFLIYFQGNSAPDKSGLPSDRFSAERTGGSVSTLTIQRTQQEDSAVYLCASSLVAQETQYFGPGTRLLVL.

The rearrangement joins TRBV11-1 to TRBJ2-3, with D possibly TRBD2 on 6 matching bases. Germline lookup yields CDR1 SGHAT and CDR2 FQDESV (reference sequence). Trimming removed 6 bases at V and 5 bases at J, with 21 bases between. The CDR3 contains 16 residues. CDR3 region: CASSSGRREKRDTQYF. The CDR3 region has the DNA TGTGCCAGCAGTTCAGGGCGGCGGGAAAAGAGAGATACGCAGTATTTT.

V gene TRBV19 combines with J gene TRBJ1-6; 7 nucleotides agree with TRBD1. The CDR3 has 12 amino acids. With 5 bases clipped from V and 19 bases from J, the junction kept 11 bases outside the gene matches. Germline CDR1 and CDR2: LNHDA and SQIVND (reference sequence). This CDR3 is CASSQPLGQKHF. DNA of the CDR3: TGTGCCAGTAGTCAACCCCTGGGACAGAAGCACTTT.

As to this clone: The same CDR3 arises from other DNA sequences in this sample as well. The chain joins TRBV19 to TRBJ2-2; TRBD2 matches at 11 bases. This CDR3 is built from 15 residues. V was pared by 3 bases and J by 5 bases, with 2 bases of the junction left unmatched. CDR1 and CDR2 from the germline V gene are LNHDA and SQIVND (reference sequence). For the CDR3, the DNA is TGTGCCAGTAGTATTCTAGCGGGAGGAACCGGGGAGCTGTTTTTT. It is translated as CASSILAGGTGELFF.

The chain couples TRBV7-9 to TRBJ1-5, with D possibly being TRBD1 (5 bases). Germline-derived CDR1 and CDR2 are SEHNR and FQNEAQ (reference sequence). CDR3 size: 14 residues. Trimming took 1 base from V and 7 from J, leaving 11 bases between them. CDR3 nucleotide sequence: TGTGCCAGCAGCTTAGGGCCAGGGAAACAGCCCCAGCATTTT. Its protein product is CASSLGPGKQPQHF. Full variable domain (missing parts from reference TRBV7-9 and TRBJ1-5): DTGVSQNPRHKITKRGQNVTFRCDPISEHNRLYWYRQTLGQGPEFLTYFQNEAQLEKSRLLSDRFSAERPKGSFSTLEIQRTEQGDSAMYLCASSLGPGKQPQHFGDGTRLSIL.

The chain has TRBV6-5 and TRBJ1-6; D gene uncertain. Germline lookup yields CDR1 MNHEY and CDR2 SVGAGI. V lost 4 bases to trimming and J lost 6 bases, with 16 bases between them. The CDR3 is 16 amino acids. CDR3 loop: CASSSYGGSGNSPLHF. CDR3 sequence (DNA): TGTGCCAGCAGTTCTTACGGAGGATCGGGTAATTCACCCCTCCACTTT.

This clone was detected only once. The chain joins TRBV5-4 to TRBJ2-1; D ambiguous. This CDR3 comprises 15 residues. V lost 4 bases and J 0 bases, leaving 11 bases between the germline ends. CDR1 and CDR2 (germline): SGHNT, YYREEE (reference sequence). CDR3: CASSPTSSSYNEQFF. In DNA, the CDR3 is TGTGCCAGCAGCCCGACATCAAGCTCCTACAATGAGCAGTTCTTC.

Of note for this clone: This same CDR3 is encoded by further DNA sequences in the sample. J is TRBJ2-2 and V is TRBV5-1, with a tentative D call TRBD1 (6 bases). Deletions cut 0 bases from V and 0 bases from J, with 6 bases between. Germline V gene sequence: CDR1 SGHRS, CDR2 YFSETQ. This CDR3 region has 15 residues. This CDR3 reads CASSLGTANTGELFF. Written as DNA, the CDR3 is TGCGCCAGCAGCTTGGGGACAGCGAACACCGGGGAGCTGTTTTTT.

The rearrangement links TRBV5-6 to TRBJ2-3, with D tentatively TRBD1 or TRBD2 (5 bases each). The CDR3 runs 15 residues. The V gene's germline CDR1 is SGHDT and CDR2 YYEEEE. Trimming shortened V by 4 bases and J by 3 bases, and 15 bases separated the two germline ends. CDR3 sequence (DNA): TGTGCCAGCAGCGTGGGGCGGACTCTTACAGATACGCAGTATTTT. This codes for CASSVGRTLTDTQYF.

This sequence joins TRBV6-1 and TRBJ2-3, with 8 bases lining up with TRBD2. The CDR3 sequence is 17 residues long. V lost 4 bases to trimming and J lost 5 bases; unmatched junction nucleotides: 14. CDR1 and CDR2 (germline): MNHNS, SASEGT. In nucleotides, the CDR3 is TGTGCCAGCAGTGGCAAAAGTCGCGGGGGGATTGGAGATACGCAGTATTTT. It yields the protein CASSGKSRGGIGDTQYF.

The chain links TRBV11-2 to TRBJ2-1; D gene ambiguous. V gave up 3 bases and J gave up 4 bases, with 13 bases separating them. CDR3 size: 15 residues. The germline gives CDR1 SGHAT, CDR2 FQNNGV. The CDR3 loop reads CASSFRSLVYNEQFF. In DNA form, the CDR3 reads TGTGCCAGCAGCTTTCGGAGTTTGGTGTACAATGAGCAGTTCTTC.

Only one count was recorded for this clone. This chain joins TRBV7-8 and TRBJ2-5; D might be TRBD1 (5 bases). CDR3 length equals 17 residues. In germline, CDR1 is SGHVS, CDR2 FQNEAQ. The V and J ends lost 4 bases and 4 bases respectively, with 22 bases between them. CDR3 coding DNA: TGTGCCAGCAGCTCGCAACCCCCGACAGTGCCGACAGAGACCCAGTACTTC. This translates into CASSSQPPTVPTETQYF.

This clone showed up just a few times. This chain links TRBV28 with TRBJ1-4, with D maybe TRBD1 (5 bases). The CDR3 runs 17 residues. Germline V gene sequence: CDR1 MDHEN, CDR2 SYDVKM. The germline V and J ends were trimmed by 10 bases and 5 bases, with 26 bases remaining between them. The CDR3 spells CATSMLSGGYVNEKLFF. CDR3 coding DNA: TGTGCCACCTCAATGTTGAGCGGGGGGTACGTGAATGAAAAACTGTTTTTT.

The chain combines TRBV3-1 (or the pseudogene TRBV3-2) with TRBJ2-2; 8 bases are a match to TRBD2. Germline CDR1 LGHDT, CDR2 YNNKEL (reference sequence). Losses at the gene ends were 3 bases for V and 0 bases for J; bases not matched to a gene: 6. This CDR3 is built from 17 residues. In nucleotides, the CDR3 is TGTGCCAGCAGCCAGGATACACTAGCGGCGAACACCGGGGAGCTGTTTTTT. Translating gives CASSQDTLAANTGELFF.

The V gene is TRBV4-1, the J gene TRBJ1-3; possible D gene TRBD1, 5 bases. CDR1 and CDR2 from the germline V gene are MGHRA and YSYEKL. The CDR3 runs 16 residues. Trimming removed 3 bases at V and 4 bases at J, with 16 bases between. The CDR3 DNA sequence: TGCGCCAGCAGCCAGTTACGGGGGGACTCCGGAAACACCATATATTTT. Its protein product is CASSQLRGDSGNTIYF.

The sample holds a few counts of this clone. This rearrangement joins TRBV7-9 to TRBJ2-5; 10 positions match TRBD2. CDR3 length: 16 residues. Germline CDR1 is SEHNR and CDR2 is FQNEAQ (reference sequence). Losses at the gene ends were 2 bases for V and 0 bases for J; bases not matched to a gene: 3. CDR3 region: CASSLMGLAYQETQYF. The CDR3 bases are TGTGCCAGCAGCTTAATGGGACTAGCGTACCAAGAGACCCAGTACTTC.

As concerns this clone: Other DNA sequences in the same sample also yield this CDR3. The CDR3 nucleotides are TGTGCCAGTAGTATTACCGGGAGCAATCAGCCCCAGCATTTT. This sequence encodes CASSITGSNQPQHF. This sequence joins TRBV19 and TRBJ1-5; D unresolved. Germline assignment: CDR1 LNHDA and CDR2 SQIVND (reference sequence). This CDR3 is 14 amino acids long. V lost 3 bases and J 1 base, leaving 7 bases between the germline ends.

This clone was recorded once. The chain links TRBV5-1 to TRBJ2-1; TRBD2 aligns across 7 bases. Germline values: CDR1 SGHRS, CDR2 YFSETQ. J was trimmed by 6 bases and V by 1 base; bases with no gene match: 7. This CDR3 is 15 amino acids long. This CDR3 is CASSLWGGTGNEQFF. CDR3 in DNA: TGCGCCAGCAGCTTGTGGGGGGGAACGGGCAATGAGCAGTTCTTC.

The chain recombines TRBV18 with TRBJ1-5; D possibly corresponds to TRBD1 (5 bases). This CDR3 is built from 14 residues. The V gene lost 2 bases and the J gene lost 3 bases, with 8 bases spanning the gap. Per germline, CDR1 KGHSH and CDR2 LQKENI. CDR3 in amino acids: CASSPSDINQPQHF. The CDR3 bases are TGTGCCAGCTCACCATCGGACATCAATCAGCCCCAGCATTTT.

The V call is TRBV6-1, the J call TRBJ1-2; maybe TRBD1 (6 bases). Trimming removed 3 bases from V and 4 bases from J, with 15 bases in between. In germline, CDR1 is MNHNS, CDR2 SASEGT. The CDR3 covers 15 residues. This CDR3 reads CASSEEWGGGYGYTF. The CDR3 nucleotides are TGTGCCAGCAGTGAGGAATGGGGAGGGGGCTATGGCTACACCTTC.